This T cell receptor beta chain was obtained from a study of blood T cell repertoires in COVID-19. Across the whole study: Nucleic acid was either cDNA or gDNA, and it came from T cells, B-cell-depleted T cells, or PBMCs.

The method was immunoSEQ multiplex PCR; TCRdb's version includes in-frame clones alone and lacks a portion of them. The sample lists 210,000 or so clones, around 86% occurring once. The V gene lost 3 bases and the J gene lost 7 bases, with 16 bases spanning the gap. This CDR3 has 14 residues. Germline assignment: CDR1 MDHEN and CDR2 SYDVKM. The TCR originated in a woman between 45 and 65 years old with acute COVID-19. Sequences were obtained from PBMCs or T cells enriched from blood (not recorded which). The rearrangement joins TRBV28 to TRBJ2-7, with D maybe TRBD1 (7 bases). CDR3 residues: CASSFRGRRGEQYF. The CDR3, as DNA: TGTGCCAGCAGTTTTAGGGGGCGGAGGGGGGAGCAGTACTTC.